This TCR beta chain was profiled in a study of blood T cell repertoires in COVID-19. Measured with immunoSEQ multiplex PCR; TCRdb has only the in-frame clones, and not every one. The profile covers some 260,000 clones, with 88% appearing a single time and under 0.95% taken by the ten largest. This clone is a singleton in its sample. Other nucleotide sequences in the sample specify the same CDR3. Looked up from germline, CDR1 is LGHDT and CDR2 is YNNKEL (reference sequence). V lost 1 base and J lost 5; bases outside the gene matches: 4. The CDR3 has 17 residues. Sequenced material: peripheral blood. This rearrangement joins TRBV3-1 (or the pseudogene TRBV3-2) to TRBJ2-2; the match to TRBD2 covers 13 bases. The sequence came from a woman aged 30 to 39 with acute or convalescent COVID-19. The DNA of the CDR3 is TGTGCCAGCAGCCAAGGCGGACTAGCGGGGGTAACCGGGGAGCTGTTTTTT. Translation gives CASSQGGLAGVTGELFF.